The 9 T cell receptor beta chains reported below all come from one sample, sequenced in a study of blood T cell repertoires in COVID-19. Assay: immunoSEQ multiplex PCR; the TCRdb copy retains only in-frame clones and omits some. The repertoire includes approximately 130,000 clones, around 87% of them detected once, and less than 2.5% sits in the top ten. The source material was peripheral blood. The receptor set was obtained from a man aged 45-65 years with active COVID-19.

The genes are TRBV3-1 (or the pseudogene TRBV3-2) and TRBJ2-7; D is perhaps TRBD2 (6 bases). The germline V and J ends were trimmed by 5 bases and 3 bases, with 14 bases remaining between them. The CDR3 sequence is 14 residues long. Looked up from germline, CDR1 is LGHDT and CDR2 is YNNKEL (reference sequence). CDR3 sequence reads: CASSTGGAGYEQYF. The CDR3 DNA reads TGTGCCAGCAGCACCGGAGGGGCAGGCTACGAGCAGTACTTC.

The rearrangement joins TRBV11-2 to TRBJ1-2, with D possibly being TRBD1 (6 bases). The CDR3 loop spans 12 amino acids. Looked up from germline, CDR1 is SGHAT and CDR2 is FQNNGV. V dropped 5 bases and J dropped 7 bases, with 11 bases sitting between them. CDR3 loop: CASSLNRVGYTF. CDR3 DNA: TGTGCCAGCAGCCTGAACAGGGTTGGCTACACCTTC.

Here the CDR3 DNA reads TGCGCCAGCAGCTTGGAGCGGGGGGGCCTTGAGACCCAGTACTTC. Translated, it gives CASSLERGGLETQYF. The chain carries TRBV5-1 and TRBJ2-5, with 10 positions matching TRBD2. CDR3 size: 15 residues. In germline, CDR1 is SGHRS, CDR2 YFSETQ. J lost 5 bases, V lost 0 bases, and 4 bases had no gene match. Full variable domain (rest looked up from reference TRBV5-1 and TRBJ2-5): KAGVTQTPRYLIKTRGQQVTLSCSPISGHRSVSWYQQTPGQGLQFLFEYFSETQRNKGNFPGRFSGRQFSNSRSEMNVSTLELGDSALYLCASSLERGGLETQYFGPGTRLLVL.

CDR3: CASSLGGAGARDTQYF. Written as DNA, the CDR3 is TGCGCCAGCAGCTTGGGTGGGGCGGGGGCCAGAGATACGCAGTATTTT. The chain combines TRBV5-1 with TRBJ2-3, with D tentatively TRBD2 (7 bases). The CDR3 has 16 residues. CDR1 and CDR2 from the germline V gene are SGHRS and YFSETQ. The V end lost 0 bases, the J end lost 5 bases, and 16 bases lay between the germline ends.

The rearrangement links TRBV11-2 to TRBJ1-3, with D unresolved. This CDR3 has 14 amino acids. Germline values: CDR1 SGHAT, CDR2 FQNNGV. V lost 5 bases and J lost 0, with 8 bases in between. The CDR3 sequence: CASSHISSGNTIYF. The DNA for the CDR3 is TGTGCCAGCAGCCATATCAGCTCTGGAAACACCATATATTTT.

In this sample, this clone turned up many times. The chain is built from TRBV2 and TRBJ2-7; unclear D gene. V was cut by 3 bases and J by 0 bases, with 9 bases left in between. There are 14 residues in the CDR3. Per germline, CDR1 SNHLY and CDR2 FYNNEI. The chain's CDR3 is CASSDRPSSYEQYF. CDR3 nucleotides: TGTGCCAGCAGTGACAGGCCCTCCTCCTACGAGCAGTACTTC.

The chain is built from TRBV19 and TRBJ2-1; D gene ambiguous. Trimming removed 7 bases at V and 13 bases at J, with 23 bases between. This CDR3 is built from 14 residues. CDR1 and CDR2 (germline): LNHDA, SQIVND (reference sequence). Written as DNA, the CDR3 is TGTGCCAGTAATCGTGAGCGCAATACCGGCCGACAGTTCTTC. It codes for CASNRERNTGRQFF.

This chain's CDR3 is CASSMGAQETQYF. The CDR3 DNA follows: TGTGCCAGCTCTATGGGGGCTCAAGAGACCCAGTACTTC. The chain uses TRBV18 and TRBJ2-5; possibly TRBD1 for D (6 bases). V was trimmed by 6 bases and J by 2 bases, leaving 10 bases between them. CDR1 is KGHSH and CDR2 is LQKENI in the germline V gene. The CDR3 length is 13 residues. The full variable domain, rest sourced from reference TRBV18 and TRBJ2-5, is NAGVMQNPRHLVRRRGQEARLRCSPMKGHSHVYWYRQLPEEGLKFMVYLQKENIIDESGMPKERFSAEFPKEGPSILRIQQVVRGDSAAYFCASSMGAQETQYFGPGTRLLVL.

A few counts support this clone. The chain uses TRBV2 and TRBJ1-5; perhaps TRBD1 as D (5 bases). With 7 bases removed from V and 2 bases from J, the gap between germline ends came to 15 bases. CDR1 is SNHLY and CDR2 is FYNNEI in the germline V gene. The CDR3 loop spans 15 amino acids. The CDR3 reads CASTYRPWGNQPQHF. CDR3 nucleotides: TGTGCCAGCACTTACAGGCCGTGGGGCAATCAGCCCCAGCATTTT. Using reference TRBV2 and TRBJ1-5 for the parts outside the CDR3, the full variable domain is EPEVTQTPSHQVTQMGQEVILRCVPISNHLYFYWYRQILGQKVEFLVSFYNNEISEKSEIFDDQFSVERPDGSNFTLKIRSTKLEDSAMYFCASTYRPWGNQPQHFGDGTRLSIL.